The 9 T cell receptor beta chains below all came from one sample that was sequenced in a study of shared clonotypes between healthy human individuals. Clones were sequenced by immunoSEQ multiplex PCR, and TCRdb holds only the in-frame ones, with some missing. The repertoire holds about 2 million clones, with around 96% as singletons. Naive CD8 cells were CD45RO-negative, positively selected for CCR7, excluding terminally differentiated effector memory CD45RA+ cells. The sequencing sample was made of naive CD8+ T cells sorted from blood. These receptors came from a man between 18 and 29 years old in good health.

V usage is TRBV9 and J usage is TRBJ2-1; no clear D gene. Germline V gene sequence: CDR1 SGDLS, CDR2 YYNGEE. Trimming left V 0 bases short and J 3 bases short, with 7 bases between. The CDR3 has 14 residues. The CDR3 loop is CASSVDRSYNEQFF. CDR3 nucleotide sequence: TGTGCCAGCAGCGTAGACCGCAGCTACAATGAGCAGTTCTTC.

V usage is TRBV5-1 and J usage is TRBJ2-7, with a tentative D call TRBD2 (5 bases). The CDR3 is 14 amino acids. Trimming took off 1 base at V and 3 bases at J, with 11 bases between the two ends. Germline-derived CDR1 and CDR2 are SGHRS and YFSETQ. Here the CDR3 reads CASSLPSRFYEQYF. CDR3 nucleotide sequence: TGCGCCAGCAGCTTGCCTAGCAGATTCTACGAGCAGTACTTC.

Turning to this clone: Within the sample, other DNA sequences also encode this same CDR3. The chain joins TRBV19 to TRBJ2-7; the D call may be TRBD1 or TRBD2 (5 bases each). V lost 3 bases to trimming and J lost 2 bases, with 8 bases between them. Per germline, CDR1 LNHDA and CDR2 SQIVND (reference sequence). This CDR3 region has 13 residues. As DNA, the CDR3 is TGTGCCAGTAGTATGGGGGAAACCTACGAGCAGTACTTC. Amino acid sequence: CASSMGETYEQYF.

This clone showed up just once. The rearrangement links TRBV4-3 to TRBJ2-3; D tentatively fits TRBD1 or TRBD2 (5 bases each). The CDR3 has 15 residues. Germline lookup yields CDR1 LGHNA and CDR2 YSLEER. The V gene lost 0 bases and the J gene lost 2 bases, with 9 bases spanning the gap. The CDR3 bases are TGCGCCAGCAGCCAAGATGGGGGATACACAGATACGCAGTATTTT. This codes for CASSQDGGYTDTQYF.

Notes on this clone: In the same sample, other DNA sequences code for this CDR3. The rearrangement links TRBV30 to TRBJ1-1, with D unresolved. Per germline, CDR1 GTSNPN and CDR2 SVGIG (reference sequence). CDR3 size: 13 residues. V gave up 0 bases and J gave up 0 bases, with 5 bases separating them. CDR3 coding DNA: TGTGCCTGGAGTGTAGAGATGAACACTGAAGCTTTCTTT. It yields the protein CAWSVEMNTEAFF.

As to this clone: This sample also contains other DNA sequences that code for the same CDR3. The chain combines TRBV5-4 with TRBJ1-2; D unresolved. In germline, CDR1 is SGHNT, CDR2 YYREEE (reference sequence). V was cut by 0 bases and J by 4 bases, with 4 bases left in between. The CDR3 runs to 12 residues. DNA of the CDR3: TGTGCCAGCAGCTTGGACTCCTATGGCTACACCTTC. Protein product: CASSLDSYGYTF. The full variable domain, in which reference TRBV5-4 and TRBJ1-2 provide the parts outside the CDR3, is ETGVTQSPTHLIKTRGQQVTLRCSSQSGHNTVSWYQQALGQGPQFIFQYYREEENGRGNFPPRFSGLQFPNYSSELNVNALELDDSALYLCASSLDSYGYTFGSGTRLTVV.

The genes are TRBV2 and TRBJ2-7; 9 positions match TRBD2. The germline V gene has CDR1 SNHLY and CDR2 FYNNEI. Unmatched junction bases numbered 8, after V lost 4 bases and J lost 4 bases. This CDR3 spans 15 amino acids. CDR3 sequence (DNA): TGTGCCAGCAGTGTTGCTAGCGGGGCAGGGTACGAGCAGTACTTC. Amino acid sequence: CASSVASGAGYEQYF.

The rearrangement joins TRBV4-1 to TRBJ2-5, with D unresolved. Germline V gene sequence: CDR1 MGHRA, CDR2 YSYEKL. The CDR3 covers 16 residues. The V gene lost 2 bases and the J gene lost 3 bases, with 16 bases spanning the gap. Here the CDR3 reads CASSQTDPRLEETQYF. In DNA form, the CDR3 reads TGCGCCAGCAGCCAAACGGACCCCCGTCTCGAAGAGACCCAGTACTTC.

The chain links TRBV6-5 to TRBJ2-7; 7 nucleotides match TRBD1. Per germline, CDR1 MNHEY and CDR2 SVGAGI. Trimming at V came to 6 bases and at J to 4 bases, leaving 12 bases not matched to a gene. The CDR3 spans 15 residues. CDR3 amino acids: CASRIDREGDYEQYF. Here the CDR3 DNA reads TGTGCCAGCAGAATCGACAGGGAAGGGGATTACGAGCAGTACTTC.